The 30 T cell receptor beta chains below all came from one sample that was sequenced in a study of glioma-infiltrating T cells. Using RNA template, CDR3s of TCR alpha and beta were amplified with iRepertoire arm-PCR. TCRdb itself ran the multiplex PCR reads through MiXCR, one entry per CDR3 protein. This sample has 300,000 to 450,000 distinct CDR3 sequences, with around 38% found just once. The sample consisted of glioma tissue, nonneoplastic brain tissue, or PBMCs (not recorded which). The origin of the receptors is a human donor with low-grade glioma or glioblastoma, undergoing nonglioma brain surgery, or in good health (not recorded which).

A word on this clonotype: At one end, the junction sequence differs from germline, possibly due to a read error. V gene TRBV7-2 combines with J gene TRBJ1-1; D gene unclear. CDR3 length equals 15 residues. CDR1 is SGHTA, CDR2 FQGNSA, per germline. CDR3 nucleotide sequence: TGCGCCAGCAGCCAAAAGATTTGGGGTAGCACTGAAGCTTTCTTT. Protein sequence: CASSQKIWGSTEAFF. The entire variable domain, with the rest obtained from reference TRBV7-2 and TRBJ1-1, is as follows: GAGVSQSPSNKVTEKGKDVELRCDPISGHTALYWYRQSLGQGLEFLIYFQGNSAPDKSGLPSDRFSAERTGGSVSTLTIQRTQQEDSAVYLCASSQKIWGSTEAFFGQGTRLTVV.

This clonotype was seen ten or more times. This rearrangement joins TRBV27 to TRBJ2-1, with 13 bases identical to TRBD2. Losses at the gene ends were 3 bases for V and 4 bases for J; bases not matched to a gene: 9. This CDR3 has 18 amino acids. Per the germline V gene, CDR1 is MNHEY and CDR2 is SMNVEV (reference sequence). This CDR3 reads CASSFRGGTSGTYNEQFF. CDR3 DNA sequence: TGTGCCAGCAGTTTTCGGGGAGGGACTAGCGGGACTTACAATGAGCAGTTCTTC.

The J gene is TRBJ1-3, the V gene TRBV28; D remains ambiguous. The germline V gene has CDR1 MDHEN and CDR2 SYDVKM. The CDR3 covers 15 residues. V gave up 5 bases and J gave up 0 bases, with 11 bases separating them. In nucleotides, the CDR3 is TGTGCCAGCAGTCAAAGACCGAACTCTGGAAACACCATATATTTT. Its protein is CASSQRPNSGNTIYF.

This clonotype was seen ten or more times. This CDR3 is CASSMDTQETQYF. The CDR3 DNA follows: TGTGCCAGCAGTATGGACACCCAAGAGACCCAGTACTTC. This rearrangement joins TRBV28 to TRBJ2-5; D may be TRBD1 (5 bases). CDR3 size: 13 residues. The V gene lost 5 bases and the J gene lost 1 base, with 8 bases spanning the gap. CDR1 is MDHEN and CDR2 is SYDVKM in the germline V gene.

This clonotype was seen at least ten times. V and J are TRBV20-1 and TRBJ2-2, with D hard to call. The CDR3 sequence is 15 residues long. From germline, CDR1 is DFQATT and CDR2 SNEGSKA (reference sequence). V was shortened by 2 bases and J by 1 base, with 11 bases between the two germline ends. The CDR3 is CSARRPNGNTGELFF. CDR3 DNA sequence: TGCAGTGCTAGACGTCCGAACGGGAACACCGGGGAGCTGTTTTTT.

Note on this clonotype: One end of the junction does not line up with germline, which may come from a read error. This chain links TRBV20-1 with TRBJ1-1; D ambiguous. The CDR3 contains 13 residues. Germline V gene sequence: CDR1 DFQATT, CDR2 SNEGSKA (reference sequence). The DNA for the CDR3 is TGCAGTGCCGCAGGACTAGCGAACACTGGAGCTTTCTTT. It encodes CSAAGLANTGAFF.

This clonotype has more than one count but fewer than ten. V gene TRBV4-2 combines with J gene TRBJ1-1; possibly TRBD1 for D (5 bases). CDR3 length: 16 amino acids. The germline V gene has CDR1 LGHNA and CDR2 YNFKEQ. V lost 4 bases, J lost 0 bases, and 15 bases lay in between. The CDR3 bases are TGTGCCAGCAGCCTAGAAATCTGGGGCATGAACACTGAAGCTTTCTTT. It yields the protein CASSLEIWGMNTEAFF.

Of note for this clonotype: Its ends do not fully match the called genes, so a read error is possible. The chain recombines TRBV7-9 with TRBJ2-7; tentative D call: TRBD2 (6 bases). CDR3 length equals 12 residues. Germline assignment: CDR1 SEHNR and CDR2 FQNEAQ (reference sequence). The CDR3 bases are TGTGCCAGCAGCTTAGGGAGGGTTGAGCGGTACTTC. Translation: CASSLGRVERYF.

On this clonotype: This sequence may be a read error, since a much larger clone differs from it by one base. V gene TRBV20-1 combines with J gene TRBJ1-1; D not certain. Per the germline V gene, CDR1 is DFQATT and CDR2 is SNEGSKA (reference sequence). The V end was cut by 5 bases, the J end by 4 bases, with 17 bases between. This CDR3 contains 14 residues. The CDR3 region is CSAPLGGGITEAFF. In DNA, the CDR3 is TGCAGTGCTCCCCTTGGTGGTGGGATCACTGAAGCTTTCTTT.

This clonotype was counted at least ten times. The gene calls are TRBV7-9 and TRBJ1-4, with D uncertain. Germline V gene sequence: CDR1 SEHNR, CDR2 FQNEAQ (reference sequence). V gave up 4 bases and J gave up 7 bases, with 13 bases separating them. The CDR3 covers 14 residues. The CDR3 DNA reads as TGTGCCAGCAGCTCCGGGGAATGGGGTGAAAAACTGTTTTTT. Its protein is CASSSGEWGEKLFF.

This clonotype appeared once. This rearrangement joins TRBV2 to TRBJ1-5, with D unresolved. This CDR3 spans 16 amino acids. Germline V gene data show CDR1 as SNHLY and CDR2 as FYNNEI. Trimming removed 1 base at V and 0 bases at J, with 10 bases between. CDR3 sequence reads: CASSEVENYSNQPQHF. As DNA, the CDR3 is TGTGCCAGCAGTGAAGTGGAGAATTATAGCAATCAGCCCCAGCATTTT.

Note on this clonotype: This clone may be a read error of a much larger clone one base away. CDR3 nucleotides: TGTGCCAGCAGTTCTCCGGGACAGGGAGGCTACGACCAGTACTTC. Translated, it gives CASSSPGQGGYDQYF. This chain joins TRBV6-1 and TRBJ2-7; TRBD1 matches at 9 bases. This CDR3 comprises 15 residues. CDR1 and CDR2 (germline): MNHNS, SASEGT.

Of note for this clonotype: A much more abundant neighbour one base away suggests this may be a read error. The rearrangement uses TRBV28 and TRBJ1-5, with 8 bases identical to TRBD1. Trimming took 4 bases from V and 9 from J; bases not matched to a gene: 11. The CDR3 is 15 residues long. Germline CDR1 is MDHEN and CDR2 is SYDVKM. The CDR3 sequence is CASSYGQGRWRPQHF. The CDR3 bases are TGTGCCAGCAGTTACGGACAGGGAAGATGGCGGCCCCAGCATTTT.

The sample holds a few counts of this clonotype. CDR3 sequence reads: CASSTNRGRGPGELFF. The CDR3 DNA is TGTGCCAGCAGTACCAACAGGGGCCGGGGCCCCGGGGAGCTGTTTTTT. The V gene is TRBV27, the J gene TRBJ2-2, with 7 bases matching TRBD1. Germline V lookup: CDR1 MNHEY, CDR2 SMNVEV (reference sequence). The length of the CDR3 is 16 residues. With V trimmed by 5 bases and J by 6 bases, 12 bases remained unmatched.

This clonotype has a handful of counts. The junction and the germline gene differ at one end; a read error may be behind it. The chain has TRBV19 and TRBJ2-1; TRBD2 agrees at 10 bases. Germline V gene sequence: CDR1 LNHDA, CDR2 SQIVND (reference sequence). The CDR3 is 17 amino acids. The DNA of the CDR3 is TGTGCCAGTAGTGTAGACATCGCTAGCGGGAGCTACAATGAGCAGTTCTTC. Translating gives CASSVDIASGSYNEQFF.

This clonotype has just one count. This chain connects TRBV28 to TRBJ2-7, with no clear D. The length of the CDR3 is 16 residues. V was trimmed by 6 bases and J by 6 bases, leaving 24 bases between them. Looked up from germline, CDR1 is MDHEN and CDR2 is SYDVKM. CDR3 coding DNA: TGTGCCAGCAGCTTAAGAGCCGGGCAACCCTACTGCGAGCAGTACTTC. As protein: CASSLRAGQPYCEQYF.

In this sample, this clonotype turned up once. A read error may be the cause here, since a much bigger clone is one base away. This chain uses TRBV28 with TRBJ1-5, with a weak D call TRBD1 (6 bases). The DNA end is a closer match to TRBJ2-3, so the J assignment may be wrong. The CDR3 is made up of 15 amino acids. From germline, CDR1 is MDHEN and CDR2 SYDVKM. The CDR3 nucleotides are TGTGCCAGCAGTAAGCCTTCGGGACATGCTCAGCCCCAGTATTTT. Encoded protein: CASSKPSGHAQPQYF.

This clonotype was seen only a few times. The chain links TRBV20-1 to TRBJ2-3; 15 nucleotides line up with TRBD2. This CDR3 has 17 residues. V trimming: 1 base; J trimming: 4 bases; junction bases outside the gene matches: 6. CDR1 and CDR2 from the germline V gene are DFQATT and SNEGSKA (reference sequence). The DNA for the CDR3 is TGCAGTGCTAGAGCGCCGGGACTAGCGGGAGGAGCAGATACGCAGTATTTT. Translating it yields CSARAPGLAGGADTQYF.

The chain joins TRBV28 to TRBJ2-3, with D perhaps matching TRBD2 (6 bases). Trimming pared 2 bases from V and 5 bases from J, leaving 20 bases between. Germline V gene lookup returns CDR1 MDHEN and CDR2 SYDVKM. The CDR3 contains 17 residues. CDR3 nucleotides: TGTGCCAGCAGTTTAGTCGCGGCGGGGCCCCCCGGAGATACGCAGTATTTT. Its protein is CASSLVAAGPPGDTQYF.

This clonotype was detected ten times or more. The V and J genes are TRBV7-2 and TRBJ1-1; 7 bases are a match to TRBD1. Germline trimming cut 5 bases from V and 1 base from J; bases unmatched to any gene: 4. This CDR3 is built from 14 residues. The V gene's germline CDR1 is SGHTA and CDR2 FQGNSA. This CDR3 reads CASSPRDRNTEAFF. DNA of the CDR3: TGTGCCAGCAGCCCCCGGGACAGGAACACTGAAGCTTTCTTT. Full variable domain (outside the CDR3, taken from reference TRBV7-2 and TRBJ1-1): GAGVSQSPSNKVTEKGKDVELRCDPISGHTALYWYRQSLGQGLEFLIYFQGNSAPDKSGLPSDRFSAERTGGSVSTLTIQRTQQEDSAVYLCASSPRDRNTEAFFGQGTRLTVV.

V usage is TRBV7-9 and J usage is TRBJ1-2, with D hard to call. The germline V gene has CDR1 SEHNR and CDR2 FQNEAQ (reference sequence). Between the trimmed V and J ends, which lost 2 bases and 9 bases, there was a span of 7 bases. The CDR3 spans 11 residues. The CDR3 DNA sequence: TGTGCCAGCAGCTTAACCCGAAGCTACACCTTC. The encoded protein is CASSLTRSYTF.

V and J are TRBV12-3 or TRBV12-4 and TRBJ1-1, with D possibly being TRBD1 (5 bases). The length of the CDR3 is 13 residues. V dropped 3 bases and J dropped 9 bases, with 14 bases sitting between them. This chain's CDR3 is CASSFGGLGQAFF. The CDR3 nucleotides read TGTGCCAGCAGTTTTGGGGGACTGGGTCAAGCTTTCTTT.

The CDR3 bases are TGCAGTGTTCGACTAGCGAGCAACCCCTACGAGCAGTACTTC. Translated: CSVRLASNPYEQYF. The chain links TRBV20-1 to TRBJ2-7, with 8 bases fitting TRBD2. CDR3 length: 14 residues. J lost 2 bases, V lost 7 bases, and 10 bases had no gene match. Germline V gene sequence: CDR1 DFQATT, CDR2 SNEGSKA (reference sequence).

This clonotype was picked up a small number of times. Germline and junction disagree at one end, which may indicate a read error. This chain joins TRBV4-1 and TRBJ2-1; 7 nucleotides agree with TRBD2. The V gene's germline CDR1 is MGHRA and CDR2 YSYEKL. This CDR3 has 15 residues. CDR3 in DNA: TGCGCCAGCACCCAAACTAGCGCCTTATACAATGAGCAGTTCTTC. It encodes CASTQTSALYNEQFF.

This clonotype occurred a few times. V gene TRBV7-2 combines with J gene TRBJ2-7; 10 bases match TRBD1. Germline V gene data show CDR1 as SGHTA and CDR2 as FQGNSA. This CDR3 comprises 14 residues. The V gene end was trimmed by 4 bases and the J gene end by 6 bases; junction bases not matched to a gene: 6. CDR3 bases: TGTGCCAGCAGCTCCCACGGACAGGGGGGCGAGCAGTACTTC. This sequence encodes CASSSHGQGGEQYF. The complete variable domain, with remaining parts taken from reference TRBV7-2 and TRBJ2-7, reads GAGVSQSPSNKVTEKGKDVELRCDPISGHTALYWYRQSLGQGLEFLIYFQGNSAPDKSGLPSDRFSAERTGGSVSTLTIQRTQQEDSAVYLCASSSHGQGGEQYFGPGTRLTVT.

The V call is TRBV20-1, the J call TRBJ1-5, with D uncertain. Germline V gene sequence: CDR1 DFQATT, CDR2 SNEGSKA (reference sequence). The CDR3 extends over 15 amino acids. The V and J ends lost 0 bases and 0 bases respectively, with 9 bases between them. The CDR3, as DNA: TGCAGTGCTAGAGATTTCAAGGGTAGCAATCAGCCCCAGCATTTT. Translating it yields CSARDFKGSNQPQHF.

This chain joins TRBV20-1 and TRBJ1-5, with 7 nucleotides matching TRBD1. Germline assignment: CDR1 DFQATT and CDR2 SNEGSKA (reference sequence). CDR3 length: 13 amino acids. V was pared by 2 bases and J by 7 bases, with 5 bases of the junction left unmatched. The CDR3 DNA sequence: TGCAGTGCTAGACGACAGGGAGTCCAGCCCCAGCATTTT. Residues: CSARRQGVQPQHF.

This rearrangement joins TRBV5-4 to TRBJ2-3; perhaps TRBD2 as D (6 bases). The CDR3 sequence is 16 residues long. Germline V CDR1 and CDR2: SGHNT, YYREEE (reference sequence). V lost 2 bases and J 1 base, leaving 14 bases between the germline ends. In DNA form, the CDR3 reads TGTGCCAGCAGCTTATTAGTAGCGGAGCGCACAGATACGCAGTATTTT. Translated, it gives CASSLLVAERTDTQYF.

This clonotype was counted only a few times. The chain links TRBV4-1 to TRBJ1-2; TRBD1 agrees at 7 bases. Germline lookup yields CDR1 MGHRA and CDR2 YSYEKL. This CDR3 contains 16 residues. V trimming: 4 bases; J trimming: 4 bases; junction bases outside the gene matches: 12. CDR3 DNA sequence: TGCGCCAGCAGCCTAGCCGGGACAGAGGGTACCTATGGCTACACCTTC. This translates into CASSLAGTEGTYGYTF.

This clonotype has more than one count but fewer than ten. This CDR3 reads CSVESDYNEQFF. As DNA, the CDR3 is TGCAGCGTTGAGTCAGATTACAATGAGCAGTTCTTC. V gene TRBV29-1 combines with J gene TRBJ2-1; D gene uncertain. This CDR3 region has 12 residues. The germline V gene has CDR1 SQVTM and CDR2 ANQGSEA. Deletions cut 3 bases from V and 4 bases from J, with 7 bases between.